Below are 19 T cell receptor beta chains sequenced from a single sample in a study of T cells in Graves' hyperthyroidism and ophthalmopathy. TCR beta CDR3 regions were amplified from RNA transcripts. A set of HTBI primers served as the primers for a first-round RT-PCR of the TCR CDR3. TCRdb re-analysed the multiplex PCR reads in MiXCR, keeping a single row per CDR3 protein. Counted here are 500,000 to 700,000 distinct CDR3 sequences, about a sixth occurring once; the ten biggest clones make up 15% to 20%. The sequencing sample was made of blood. The receptors derive from a woman between 18 and 29 years old with Graves' hyperthyroidism.

The genes are TRBV11-2 and TRBJ1-6; D gene uncertain. V was cut by 1 base and J by 0 bases, with 19 bases left in between. This CDR3 spans 20 amino acids. Germline lookup yields CDR1 SGHAT and CDR2 FQNNGV. This CDR3 is CASSLVPGPGVLSYNSPLHF. CDR3 in DNA: TGTGCCAGCAGCTTAGTGCCGGGCCCCGGAGTACTCTCCTATAATTCACCCCTCCACTTT.

This clonotype was seen only a few times. The V gene is TRBV15, the J gene TRBJ1-3; 9 bases are a match to TRBD1. Germline CDR1 reads LNHNV; CDR2 reads YYDKDF (reference sequence). CDR3 length equals 17 residues. J was trimmed by 0 bases and V by 1 base; bases with no gene match: 4. This chain's CDR3 is CATSRVPGQGSGNTIYF. The CDR3 DNA is TGTGCCACCAGCAGAGTCCCGGGACAGGGCTCTGGAAACACCATATATTTT.

Details on this clonotype: Being one base from a much bigger clone, this may be a read error. The chain has TRBV5-1 and TRBJ1-1; possible D gene TRBD1, 6 bases. This CDR3 has 16 residues. Germline loops: CDR1 SGHRS, CDR2 YFSETQ. V was cut by 5 bases and J by 5 bases, with 22 bases left in between. CDR3 DNA: TGCGCCAGCAGGACCCAAGGGGGGACCGTCTCGACTGAAGCTTTCTTT. It yields the protein CASRTQGGTVSTEAFF.

The genes are TRBV13 and TRBJ2-1; D may correspond to TRBD1 or TRBD2 (5 bases each). The CDR3 is 16 residues long. The V gene lost 1 base and the J gene lost 9 bases, with 19 bases spanning the gap. Germline V gene sequence: CDR1 PRHDT, CDR2 FYEKMQ (reference sequence). CDR3 sequence (DNA): TGTGCCAGCAGCTTAGTGGGCCAGGGAGTAACGGGTGAGCAGTTCTTC. Its translation: CASSLVGQGVTGEQFF.

This clonotype was counted a few times. This chain joins TRBV10-1 and TRBJ2-1; no clear D. CDR3 length equals 12 residues. V gave up 3 bases and J gave up 6 bases, with 6 bases separating them. Germline CDR1 WNHNN, CDR2 SYGVQD (reference sequence). The DNA for the CDR3 is TGCGCCAGCAGTGAAAGTTTCAATGAGCAGTTCTTC. Translated, it gives CASSESFNEQFF.

In its sample, this clonotype was seen many times. The gene calls are TRBV11-1 and TRBJ2-4; D gene uncertain. The ends were cut back, 5 bases at V and 0 bases at J, with 11 bases in the middle. This CDR3 is 15 amino acids long. Germline CDR1 SGHAT, CDR2 FQDESV (reference sequence). This CDR3 reads CASSNRARAKNIQYF. In DNA form, the CDR3 reads TGTGCCAGCAGCAATAGGGCCAGAGCCAAAAACATTCAGTACTTC.

The rearrangement links TRBV28 to TRBJ1-4, with TRBD1 as a possible D gene (6 bases). The germline V and J ends were trimmed by 4 bases and 11 bases, with 11 bases remaining between them. The CDR3 has 12 amino acids. In germline, CDR1 is MDHEN, CDR2 SYDVKM. CDR3 in amino acids: CASSSPGVKLFF. The CDR3 bases are TGTGCCAGCAGTTCCCCAGGGGTTAAACTGTTTTTT.

In its sample, this clonotype was seen many times. This chain joins TRBV16 and TRBJ2-1, with no clear D. CDR1 is KGHSY and CDR2 is FQNENV in the germline V gene. The CDR3 sequence is 13 residues long. V was shortened by 10 bases and J by 6 bases, with 16 bases between the two germline ends. In DNA form, the CDR3 reads TGTGCCACCACCCCCACCCTACGCAATGAGCAGTTCTTC. Amino acids: CATTPTLRNEQFF. Full variable domain (remainder filled in from reference TRBV16 and TRBJ2-1): GEEVAQTPKHLVRGEGQKAKLYCAPIKGHSYVFWYQQVLKNEFKFLISFQNENVFDETGMPKERFSAKCLPNSPCSLEIQATKLEDSAVYFCATTPTLRNEQFFGPGTRLTVL.

This clonotype showed up many times. The chain couples TRBV29-1 to TRBJ2-2, with D maybe TRBD1 (6 bases). Germline CDR1 and CDR2: SQVTM and ANQGSEA. V was cut by 7 bases and J by 4 bases, with 16 bases left in between. This CDR3 contains 14 residues. The CDR3 DNA sequence: TGCAGCGGAGGACAGACTGTTGGCACCGGGGAGCTGTTTTTT. This encodes CSGGQTVGTGELFF.

This clonotype has a handful of counts. This chain uses TRBV15 with TRBJ2-7; no firm D call. This CDR3 is built from 14 residues. V shed 1 base and J shed 0 bases, with 7 bases lying between them. CDR1 and CDR2 from the germline V gene are LNHNV and YYDKDF (reference sequence). Written as DNA, the CDR3 is TGTGCCACCAGCAGAGTGCCTAGCTCCTACGAGCAGTACTTC. Translated, it gives CATSRVPSSYEQYF.

This clonotype was picked up many times. This rearrangement joins TRBV14 to TRBJ1-2, with TRBD1 matching 10 bases. The V segment lost 1 base and the J segment 5 bases; nucleotides outside the gene matches: 4. Germline lookup yields CDR1 SGHDN and CDR2 FVKESK. The CDR3 contains 15 residues. In DNA form, the CDR3 reads TGTGCCAGCAGCCAAGCCGGGACAGGGGAGTATGGCTACACCTTC. Amino acid sequence: CASSQAGTGEYGYTF.

V usage is TRBV6-1 and J usage is TRBJ1-6; 10 bases fit TRBD1. The germline V gene has CDR1 MNHNS and CDR2 SASEGT. The CDR3 totals 12 residues. The V and J ends lost 9 bases and 8 bases, in that order; junction bases with no gene match: 1. The CDR3 loop is CASGTGDSPLHF. In DNA, the CDR3 is TGTGCCAGTGGGACAGGGGATTCACCCCTCCACTTT.

The chain carries TRBV4-1 and TRBJ1-4; no firm D call. Germline assignment: CDR1 MGHRA and CDR2 YSYEKL. This CDR3 region has 15 residues. V lost 0 bases to trimming and J lost 0 bases, with 5 bases between them. CDR3 nucleotide sequence: TGCGCCAGCAGCCAAGACGAGACAACTAATGAAAAACTGTTTTTT. The encoded protein is CASSQDETTNEKLFF.

This clonotype has only a few counts. The V call is TRBV28, the J call TRBJ2-4; D unclear. With 3 bases removed from V and 2 bases from J, the gap between germline ends came to 8 bases. CDR3 length: 14 residues. Germline values: CDR1 MDHEN, CDR2 SYDVKM. The CDR3 DNA sequence: TGTGCCAGCAGTTTGTTCGGGTCCAAAAACATTCAGTACTTC. It yields the protein CASSLFGSKNIQYF.

This chain joins TRBV7-9 and TRBJ2-5; no clear D. The CDR3 length is 15 residues. In germline, CDR1 is SEHNR, CDR2 FQNEAQ (reference sequence). V lost 6 bases and J lost 1, with 15 bases in between. In nucleotides, the CDR3 is TGTGCCAGCAGTCCCCCCTGGACCATCCAAGAGACCCAGTACTTC. Protein product: CASSPPWTIQETQYF.

In its sample, this clonotype was seen many times. In DNA form, the CDR3 reads TGTGCCAGCAGCTTAGATGGTGTACTAGCGGGAGTCCGGGAGCAGTACTTC. It is translated as CASSLDGVLAGVREQYF. The chain is built from TRBV7-2 and TRBJ2-7, with 11 bases lining up with TRBD2. V was pared by 1 base and J by 7 bases, with 12 bases of the junction left unmatched. The germline V gene has CDR1 SGHTA and CDR2 FQGNSA. CDR3 size: 17 residues.

This clonotype showed up just a few times. The V and J genes are TRBV7-2 and TRBJ1-5, with 7 bases matching TRBD1. Trimming cost V 5 bases and J 0 bases; bases outside gene matches: 4. The CDR3 length is 15 residues. Germline V gene sequence: CDR1 SGHTA, CDR2 FQGNSA. The CDR3 sequence is CASSPGQTSNQPQHF. The CDR3 DNA reads as TGTGCCAGCAGCCCGGGACAGACTAGCAATCAGCCCCAGCATTTT.

This clonotype was picked up a small number of times. This chain uses TRBV24-1 with TRBJ1-1; the D gene is possibly TRBD1 (5 bases). The CDR3 is 15 residues long. Germline CDR1 reads KGHDR; CDR2 reads SFDVKD. Trimming stripped 0 bases from V and 0 bases from J, with 7 bases between. Here the CDR3 DNA reads TGTGCCACCAGTGATTTGACCAGGGTGAACACTGAAGCTTTCTTT. Protein product: CATSDLTRVNTEAFF.

The V and J genes are TRBV4-1 and TRBJ2-5; 9 nucleotides match TRBD2. Germline CDR1 and CDR2: MGHRA and YSYEKL. Trimming removed 4 bases from V and 2 bases from J; junction bases left unmatched: 11. CDR3 size: 17 residues. The CDR3, as DNA: TGCGCCAGCAGCCTCGTCCTCCGCGGGGGGGGGCAAGAGACCCAGTACTTC. It translates to CASSLVLRGGGQETQYF.